A single sample gave rise to the 25 T cell receptor beta chains below, sequenced in a study of T-cell memory formation after mild COVID-19 (dated by TCRdb to about 2021). Library preparation was by 5' RACE. The data were produced on an Illumina NovaSeq 6000. TCRdb trimmed public reads at Q25 via fastp, called clones via MiXCR and kept in-frame beta chains. Each CDR3 protein gets just one entry, which takes the most common genes and DNA from the rows behind it. The sample table shows 300,000 to 350,000 distinct CDR3 sequences, and roughly 15% are seen once. About 20% of the sample is taken by the ten largest. Sample: PBMCs or a T cell subset sorted from them (not recorded which). The receptors were gathered from a man aged 18-30 years who had mild COVID-19 (a few samples of this study predate the infection). The sample titles of this study are shuffled in the database, so cell type and time point are left out; the donor was told from shared clones.

The chain uses TRBV20-1 and TRBJ2-3; D unresolved. V shed 1 base and J shed 0 bases, with 8 bases lying between them. Germline-derived CDR1 and CDR2 are DFQATT and SNEGSKA (reference sequence). The CDR3 sequence is 14 residues long. CDR3 in amino acids: CSARVWSSTDTQYF. CDR3 nucleotide sequence: TGCAGTGCTAGAGTTTGGTCTAGCACAGATACGCAGTATTTT.

The chain has TRBV6-6 and TRBJ2-5; perhaps TRBD2 as D (6 bases). The germline gives CDR1 MNHNY, CDR2 SVGAGI (reference sequence). The CDR3 extends over 15 amino acids. V lost 8 bases and J 0 bases, leaving 16 bases between the germline ends. In DNA, the CDR3 is TGTGCCAGCTCGACGGGAGCCTTGTACCAAGAGACCCAGTACTTC. Encoded protein: CASSTGALYQETQYF.

This clonotype was counted ten times or more. The chain joins TRBV5-1 to TRBJ2-2; 12 bases align to TRBD1. The CDR3 length is 17 residues. Trimming cost V 0 bases and J 7 bases; bases outside gene matches: 7. Germline assignment: CDR1 SGHRS and CDR2 YFSETQ. CDR3 nucleotides: TGCGCCAGCAGCTTGGAGCCGGGACAGGGGGCAATCGGGGAGCTGTTTTTT. Its protein is CASSLEPGQGAIGELFF.

Here the CDR3 DNA reads TGTGCCAGCAGCCCCAGCCTCGAGGGCGATGGCTACACCTTC. Its translation: CASSPSLEGDGYTF. J is TRBJ1-2 and V is TRBV7-8, with unresolved D. From germline, CDR1 is SGHVS and CDR2 FQNEAQ. Trimming took off 5 bases at V and 6 bases at J, with 16 bases between the two ends. This CDR3 has 14 residues. The entire variable domain, with the rest obtained from reference TRBV7-8 and TRBJ1-2, is as follows: GAGVSQSPRYKVAKRGQDVALRCDPISGHVSLFWYQQALGQGPEFLTYFQNEAQLDKSGLPSDRFFAERPEGSVSTLKIQRTQQEDSAVYLCASSPSLEGDGYTFGSGTRLTVV.

V gene TRBV7-2 combines with J gene TRBJ1-6, with D possibly being TRBD1 (5 bases). Trimming pared 0 bases from V and 4 bases from J, leaving 16 bases between. The CDR3 length is 18 residues. Per germline, CDR1 SGHTA and CDR2 FQGNSA. The CDR3 spells CASSLAPRREYYNSPLHF. In DNA form, the CDR3 reads TGTGCCAGCAGCTTAGCCCCCCGCAGGGAATATTATAATTCACCCCTCCACTTT.

This clonotype was observed a handful of times. V is TRBV7-2 and J is TRBJ2-5; 9 nucleotides line up with TRBD1. This CDR3 spans 15 amino acids. In germline, CDR1 is SGHTA, CDR2 FQGNSA. V shed 5 bases, J shed 5 bases, and the junction held 9 bases outside the gene matches. Written as DNA, the CDR3 is TGTGCCAGCAGCCCACGACAGGGGGGAAGGGAGACCCAGTACTTC. The encoded protein is CASSPRQGGRETQYF.

The CDR3 DNA is TGCGCCAGCAGCCAAGTCCCCGGCAGGGGTGGAAACACCATATATTTT. It yields the protein CASSQVPGRGGNTIYF. This sequence joins TRBV4-1 and TRBJ1-3, with D possibly being TRBD1 (6 bases). V was shortened by 1 base and J by 3 bases, with 13 bases between the two germline ends. This CDR3 spans 16 amino acids. The germline V gene encodes CDR1 MGHRA and CDR2 YSYEKL.

This clonotype has ten or more counts. V gene TRBV7-8 combines with J gene TRBJ2-3, with 9 bases identical to TRBD2. Germline assignment: CDR1 SGHVS and CDR2 FQNEAQ. This CDR3 is built from 16 residues. V lost 2 bases to trimming and J lost 5 bases; unmatched junction nucleotides: 8. CDR3 residues: CASSLYSRGGRDTQYF. Written as DNA, the CDR3 is TGTGCCAGCAGCTTATACTCGCGGGGGGGCAGAGATACGCAGTATTTT.

This clonotype showed up just a few times. The rearrangement uses TRBV5-1 and TRBJ2-5, with no clear D. V lost 4 bases to trimming and J lost 9 bases, with 19 bases between them. Germline V CDR1 and CDR2: SGHRS, YFSETQ. The CDR3 loop spans 14 amino acids. The CDR3 nucleotides read TGCGCCAGCAGCCCGCAGCCGTCTCACGAGGCCCAGTACTTC. Translated, it gives CASSPQPSHEAQYF. Together with reference TRBV5-1 and TRBJ2-5, the CDR3 gives the full variable domain: KAGVTQTPRYLIKTRGQQVTLSCSPISGHRSVSWYQQTPGQGLQFLFEYFSETQRNKGNFPGRFSGRQFSNSRSEMNVSTLELGDSALYLCASSPQPSHEAQYFGPGTRLLVL.

V gene TRBV7-2 combines with J gene TRBJ2-3; no definite D call. Germline V CDR1 and CDR2: SGHTA, FQGNSA. The CDR3 runs 13 residues. Trimming removed 4 bases at V and 14 bases at J, with 19 bases between. As DNA, the CDR3 is TGTGCCAGCAGCTCCACAGCCCGCGCTATTTTGTATTTT. Translation: CASSSTARAILYF. Filled out from reference TRBV7-2 and TRBJ2-3, the complete variable domain reads GAGVSQSPSNKVTEKGKDVELRCDPISGHTALYWYRQSLGQGLEFLIYFQGNSAPDKSGLPSDRFSAERTGGSVSTLTIQRTQQEDSAVYLCASSSTARAILYFGPGTRLTVL.

This clonotype was counted between two and nine times. The chain carries TRBV20-1 and TRBJ2-1, with D perhaps TRBD2 (6 bases). The length of the CDR3 is 15 residues. V lost 1 base to trimming and J lost 7 bases, with 17 bases between them. The germline V gene has CDR1 DFQATT and CDR2 SNEGSKA (reference sequence). CDR3 residues: CSARAGTGARNEQFF. For the CDR3, the DNA is TGCAGTGCTAGAGCCGGGACTGGGGCGAGAAATGAGCAGTTCTTC.

This chain joins TRBV3-1 and TRBJ2-2, with D possibly matching TRBD1 (6 bases). Germline CDR1 reads LGHDT; CDR2 reads YNNKEL (reference sequence). The CDR3 length is 13 residues. Trimming left V 10 bases short and J 3 bases short, with 12 bases between. CDR3 nucleotide sequence: TGTGCCATCGCACAGGGATACACCGGGGAGCTGTTTTTT. Encoded protein: CAIAQGYTGELFF.

The genes are TRBV6-5 and TRBJ2-1, with a tentative D call TRBD2 (6 bases). The V gene's germline CDR1 is MNHEY and CDR2 SVGAGI. CDR3 length: 13 residues. The ends were cut back, 8 bases at V and 1 base at J, with 9 bases in the middle. The CDR3 coding sequence is TGTGCCAGCGGCCTAGCGTCCTACAATGAGCAGTTCTTC. Amino acid sequence: CASGLASYNEQFF.

The rearrangement joins TRBV7-3 to TRBJ2-5; D perhaps matches TRBD2 (5 bases). Trimming stripped 5 bases from V and 4 bases from J, with 11 bases between. This CDR3 has 13 amino acids. Germline V gives CDR1 SGHTA, CDR2 FQGTGA. CDR3 loop: CASSRTRLETQYF. CDR3 sequence (DNA): TGTGCCAGCAGCCGTACTAGATTAGAGACCCAGTACTTC.

This clonotype was seen a few times. The chain carries TRBV9 and TRBJ2-7; TRBD1 matches at 7 bases. With V trimmed by 2 bases and J by 2 bases, 7 bases remained unmatched. The germline V gene has CDR1 SGDLS and CDR2 YYNGEE. The CDR3 length is 15 residues. The DNA of the CDR3 is TGTGCCAGCAGCGTGGAAATTGGACAGGCCTACGAGCAGTACTTC. This gives the protein CASSVEIGQAYEQYF.

This clonotype was seen a few times. The chain joins TRBV4-1 to TRBJ1-5; D gene uncertain. The CDR3 runs to 11 residues. The germline CDR1 and CDR2 sequences are MGHRA and YSYEKL. V lost 8 bases, J lost 6 bases, and 8 bases lay in between. The DNA for the CDR3 is TGCGCCAGCGGTCACGGTCAGCCCCAGCATTTT. Translation: CASGHGQPQHF.

This clonotype has just a few counts. The gene calls are TRBV20-1 and TRBJ2-7; D gene unclear. Germline loops: CDR1 DFQATT, CDR2 SNEGSKA (reference sequence). This CDR3 spans 14 amino acids. Trimming cost V 1 base and J 7 bases, with 17 bases left between them. The CDR3 loop reads CSARARSDPGEQYV. CDR3 sequence (DNA): TGCAGTGCTAGAGCTAGATCGGACCCGGGTGAGCAGTACGTC.

The J gene is TRBJ1-3, the V gene TRBV6-5; D is ambiguous. V shed 3 bases and J shed 4 bases, with 7 bases lying between them. CDR1 is MNHEY and CDR2 is SVGAGI in the germline V gene. The CDR3 is 13 residues long. The CDR3 reads CASSYRPGNTIYF. The CDR3 nucleotides read TGTGCCAGCAGTTATAGACCCGGAAACACCATATATTTT.

This clonotype was counted only a few times. V gene TRBV5-4 combines with J gene TRBJ2-1, with 8 bases fitting TRBD2. V was pared by 4 bases and J by 4 bases, with 10 bases of the junction left unmatched. The germline V gene has CDR1 SGHNT and CDR2 YYREEE (reference sequence). The CDR3 consists of 16 residues. The CDR3 here is CASSHNSPGGYNEQFF. The CDR3 nucleotides are TGTGCCAGCAGCCATAACTCTCCGGGGGGGTACAATGAGCAGTTCTTC. Supplemented by reference TRBV5-4 and TRBJ2-1, the full variable domain reads ETGVTQSPTHLIKTRGQQVTLRCSSQSGHNTVSWYQQALGQGPQFIFQYYREEENGRGNFPPRFSGLQFPNYSSELNVNALELDDSALYLCASSHNSPGGYNEQFFGPGTRLTVL.

This clonotype appeared a few times. The J gene is TRBJ2-1, the V gene TRBV5-6; D may match TRBD1 or TRBD2 (5 bases each). Trimming removed 4 bases at V and 2 bases at J, with 16 bases between. Germline V gene sequence: CDR1 SGHDT, CDR2 YYEEEE. The CDR3 spans 16 residues. CDR3 nucleotides: TGTGCCAGCAGCCAGGACCTGGGACCACCCTACAATGAGCAGTTCTTC. Translated: CASSQDLGPPYNEQFF.

This clonotype occurred a few times. The V and J genes are TRBV3-1 and TRBJ1-6, with a possible D match to TRBD1 (5 bases). V lost 4 bases and J lost 9, with 13 bases in between. CDR3 length: 14 residues. Germline V lookup: CDR1 LGHDT, CDR2 YNNKEL (reference sequence). The CDR3 here is CASSPRGGGSPLHF. In nucleotides, the CDR3 is TGTGCCAGCAGCCCGAGGGGAGGCGGTTCACCCCTCCACTTT.

This clonotype was seen more than once but under ten times. This chain's CDR3 is CASSQEGGVGSYEQYF. The DNA for the CDR3 is TGCGCCAGCAGCCAAGAGGGCGGGGTGGGATCCTACGAGCAGTACTTC. The chain recombines TRBV4-1 with TRBJ2-7; possible D gene TRBD2, 6 bases. The V and J ends lost 0 bases and 1 base respectively, with 13 bases between them. Germline V CDR1 and CDR2: MGHRA, YSYEKL. This CDR3 contains 16 residues.

CDR3 nucleotide sequence: TGTGCCAGCAGCTTATCACCTCCGGGGGCCACCATATATTTT. This translates into CASSLSPPGATIYF. The chain is built from TRBV7-2 and TRBJ1-3; TRBD1 is a possible D gene (6 bases). The CDR3 is 14 residues long. Per germline, CDR1 SGHTA and CDR2 FQGNSA. V was shortened by 2 bases and J by 9 bases, with 14 bases between the two germline ends.

This clonotype was counted many times. The chain combines TRBV7-2 with TRBJ1-2, with a tentative D call TRBD1 (5 bases). There are 15 residues in the CDR3. The V gene lost 0 bases and the J gene lost 3 bases, with 11 bases spanning the gap. The germline V gene encodes CDR1 SGHTA and CDR2 FQGNSA. CDR3 sequence reads: CASSLAQFRDYGYTF. CDR3 in DNA: TGTGCCAGCAGCTTAGCACAGTTCAGGGACTATGGCTACACCTTC.

The gene calls are TRBV12-3 or TRBV12-4 and TRBJ1-1, with D maybe TRBD1 (5 bases). The CDR3 contains 12 residues. Trimming removed 3 bases at V and 9 bases at J, with 11 bases between. DNA for the CDR3: TGTGCCAGCAGTTTTCACAGGCGCCAAGCTTTCTTT. Protein: CASSFHRRQAFF.